This section outlines one T cell receptor beta chain sequence together with its context. Its cognate antigen has yet to be identified. Nothing much larger sits one base from this clone, and base qualities are not available. Within the sample, other DNA sequences also encode this same CDR3. Healthy HIV-negative adults with no recently reported acute infections or vaccinations were included as donors. All donors were Caucasian adults living in Nashville, Tennessee, USA. CD4+ T cells were enriched by magnetic negative selection; naive cells were then positively selected on CD45RA, and the negative fraction formed the memory subset. After blood collection by leukapheresis, PBMCs were isolated using Ficoll-Histopaque density gradient centrifugation and then cryopreserved in the vapor phase of liquid nitrogen. Analytical flow cytometry was used to check the purity and quantity of every magnetically sorted T cell population. Genomic DNA was isolated from every sorted fraction and measured by UV absorbance on a Nanodrop 2000c.

Using the deep immunoSEQ assay, multiplex PCR amplified TCR CDR3 regions from genomic DNA. For each cell subset, the extracted genomic DNA was distributed evenly across all wells of several immunoSEQ 96-well plates, and each plate served as one replicate. For sorted subsets, each replicate PCR was loaded with roughly 0.2 ug genomic DNA, equivalent to 25,000 to 35,000 T cell genomes. Purified libraries were measured with a Qubit 3.0 fluorometer, size-checked on a Bioanalyzer 2100, and measured again with the KAPA Library Quantification kit. Every immunoSEQ 96-well plate was sequenced on a dedicated single-read 150-cycle Illumina NextSeq 550 flow cell. The paper's data handling went like this. The immunoSEQ output contained only junctional sequences without quality scores, so filtering could not match that applied to full-length reads. Sequences were annotated with PyIR, a Python wrapper for IgBLAST v1.9, and V/J genes and CDR3 were assigned using IMGT germline references. Reads were filtered out if the reads had weak V/J assignments (E-value above 1e-6), no CDR3, stop codons, out-of-frame junctions, or ambiguous translated residues. V3J clonotypes were defined as sequences sharing the same inferred V gene, J gene, and CDR3 amino acid sequence. Percentage overlap between repertoires was computed as shared unique clonotypes divided by the size of the smaller repertoire. Three approaches were used to assess repertoire richness: RTK rarefaction, the Chao1 estimator, and Recon v2.1 estimates of unobserved clonotypes. Generation probabilities were computed with OLGA for all TCRbeta clonotypes obtained by the gDNA method from several donors. The source is immuneACCESS, and TCRdb retained only in-frame sequences with V and J called. Part of the clones is not carried over; for the studies checked, unresolved V genes explain less than half of this, and the remainder is unexplained. V and J calls and clone size are copied from that table; D and trimming were computed from the DNA. The sample includes about 1 million clones, with about 75% observed a single time. The top ten clones comprise about 1.5% of the sample.

The CDR3 contains 13 residues, cysteine and phenylalanine counted. Only CDR3 DNA remains: 39 bases, in frame from the first base. Cut back by 1 base and 3 bases, the V and J ends lie 5 bases apart. The germline V gene supplies CDR1 SGHTA and CDR2 FQGNSA. The record originates from a study of shared clonotypes between healthy human individuals (dated by TCRdb to the early 2020s). About the investigation overall: The cohort comprised two women and a few men aged 18 to 49 years. For each donor, three plates each were used for CD4 naive and CD4 memory, two plates were used for CD8 naive, and one plate was used for CD8 memory. Blood TCR repertoires of roughly five healthy adults were deeply sequenced to estimate repertoire size and the extent of clonotype sharing between individuals. Different laboratories and diverse techniques were used to prepare libraries and sequence TCR repertoires, to increase sequencing depth and limit assay-specific biases. Per donor, leukapheresis produced somewhere between about 0.94 and 9.5 billion PBMCs. What the authors observed across the whole study: Even with the large sequencing depth, rarefaction of the sorted-subset datasets indicated that sequencing was incomplete. Sampling was limited to blood, and TCR repertoires in tissue likely differ from TCR repertoires in blood. Based on pairwise subsampling, the degree of clonotype sharing among donors was expected to be affected by sequencing depth. The genetic and exposure-history diversity represented was limited by the small number of donors. Estimated clonotype richness was generally larger for naive than for memory subsets. When a few donors were compared, the shared fraction of clonotypes was about 5% for naive CD4, 3% to 4% for naive CD8, roughly 2.5% for memory CD4, and about 0.36% for memory CD8. Compared with non-shared clonotypes, the clonotypes found in all four sorted-subset donors had higher generation probabilities.

The sequence came from a man younger than 35 in good health. This chain joins TRBV7-2 to TRBJ2-3; no D gene is confidently identified. Sequencing input: memory CD4+ T cells sorted from blood. Taken with the paper, the label for cell subset or site translates to: CD45RA-negative fraction. In nucleotide form, the sequence is TGTGCCAGCAGCTTAGGGGCTACAGATACGCAGTATTTT. This sequence encodes CASSLGATDTQYF. Supplemented by the reference TRBV7-2 and TRBJ2-3 proteins around the CDR3, the complete variable domain is GAGVSQSPSNKVTEKGKDVELRCDPISGHTALYWYRQSLGQGLEFLIYFQGNSAPDKSGLPSDRFSAERTGGSVSTLTIQRTQQEDSAVYLCASSLGATDTQYFGPGTRLTVL.